Below, 24 T cell receptor beta chains from the same sample are listed, as sequenced in a study of vaccination effects on CD4 cells after COVID-19. For these TCRs, the target antigens are not known. Under the ViraFEST assay, PBMC were stimulated with viral peptide pools so that antigen-specific CD4+ T cells expanded. Sequencing was performed afterwards. Subsequent to a culture period of roughly 11 days, CD4+ T cells were isolated. Participants each got two BNT162b2 or mRNA-1273 vaccine doses. Here immunoSEQ multiplex PCR was the method, and the copy in TCRdb shows in-frame clones only, minus some. This table holds about 33,000 clones, roughly 78% found once. The sequenced sample was CD4+ T cells from PBMCs cultured with HCoV-NL63 spike peptides, obtained after COVID-19 vaccination. The receptors originated from a human donor who received a COVID-19 vaccine. Some clones in this sample may be carry-over from other donors' samples.

The V gene is TRBV2, the J gene TRBJ1-6, with a tentative D call TRBD1 (5 bases). The CDR3 length is 13 residues. V was clipped by 8 bases and J by 7 bases, with 12 bases between them. CDR1 and CDR2 from the germline V gene are SNHLY and FYNNEI. This CDR3 is CASGAGPNSPLHF. DNA of the CDR3: TGTGCCAGCGGAGCGGGGCCGAATTCACCCCTCCACTTT.

The genes are TRBV12-5 and TRBJ1-5; D not resolved. Trimming pared 0 bases from V and 4 bases from J, leaving 22 bases between. The CDR3 is made up of 19 amino acids. The germline V gene encodes CDR1 LGHNT and CDR2 FRNRAP. The CDR3 protein is CASGLVGDGREALNQPQHF. The CDR3 coding sequence is TGTGCTAGTGGTTTGGTAGGAGACGGGCGGGAGGCTCTAAATCAGCCCCAGCATTTT.

CDR3 loop: CASSPPGGGGTEAFF. In DNA, the CDR3 is TGTGCCAGCTCACCACCGGGTGGGGGAGGAACTGAAGCTTTCTTT. The chain employs TRBV18 and TRBJ1-1; D is perhaps TRBD1 (5 bases). The CDR3 length is 15 residues. V lost 0 bases, J lost 5 bases, and 13 bases lay in between. Germline V gene data show CDR1 as KGHSH and CDR2 as LQKENI.

The chain recombines TRBV19 with TRBJ2-3, with a possible D match to TRBD1 (6 bases). This CDR3 has 13 amino acids. Germline CDR1 and CDR2: LNHDA and SQIVND (reference sequence). Trimming pared 2 bases from V and 3 bases from J, leaving 6 bases between. The chain's CDR3 is CASSITGTDTQYF. The DNA of the CDR3 is TGTGCCAGTAGTATAACAGGGACAGATACGCAGTATTTT.

V usage is TRBV19 and J usage is TRBJ2-3; TRBD2 aligns across 11 bases. The CDR3 spans 18 residues. V lost 5 bases and J lost 3; bases outside the gene matches: 13. Germline V gene lookup returns CDR1 LNHDA and CDR2 SQIVND (reference sequence). The CDR3 DNA reads TGTGCCAGTAGTGTTGATCATAGCGGGGGGGCCTTGACAGATACGCAGTATTTT. Its protein is CASSVDHSGGALTDTQYF.

This clone is medium-sized. Different DNA sequences within this sample yield the same CDR3. This chain joins TRBV9 and TRBJ2-5, with D perhaps matching TRBD1 or TRBD2 (5 bases each). The germline gives CDR1 SGDLS, CDR2 YYNGEE. The CDR3 is 14 amino acids. Trimming shortened V by 0 bases and J by 0 bases, and 6 bases separated the two germline ends. CDR3 nucleotides: TGTGCCAGCAGCGTAGGGGACCACCAAGAGACCCAGTACTTC. This translates into CASSVGDHQETQYF.

The V and J genes are TRBV27 and TRBJ1-5, with TRBD1 matching over 7 bases. V lost 5 bases to trimming and J lost 9 bases; unmatched junction nucleotides: 10. The germline V gene encodes CDR1 MNHEY and CDR2 SMNVEV (reference sequence). The CDR3 runs 14 residues. CDR3: CASSQTTGTRPQHF. CDR3 coding DNA: TGTGCCAGCAGTCAAACGACAGGGACACGGCCCCAGCATTTT.

The chain uses TRBV9 and TRBJ2-1; D may be TRBD1 (6 bases). V gave up 2 bases and J gave up 0 bases, with 9 bases separating them. CDR1 and CDR2 from the germline V gene are SGDLS and YYNGEE. The CDR3 is 15 residues long. CDR3 sequence reads: CASSVQGSSYNEQFF. CDR3 nucleotides: TGTGCCAGCAGCGTTCAGGGGAGCTCCTACAATGAGCAGTTCTTC.

This chain uses TRBV7-9 with TRBJ2-7, with D tentatively TRBD1 or TRBD2 (6 bases each). Germline lookup yields CDR1 SEHNR and CDR2 FQNEAQ (reference sequence). The ends were cut back, 0 bases at V and 2 bases at J, with 11 bases in the middle. The CDR3 covers 15 residues. CDR3 loop: CASSLAGGPTYEQYV. The CDR3 DNA sequence: TGTGCCAGCAGCTTAGCGGGGGGCCCGACCTACGAGCAGTACGTC.

The rearrangement uses TRBV7-6 and TRBJ2-5, with D unresolved. This CDR3 has 12 amino acids. CDR1 is SGHVS and CDR2 is FNYEAQ in the germline V gene. Between the trimmed V and J ends, which lost 4 bases and 0 bases, there was a span of 3 bases. The CDR3 sequence: CASSYYQETQYF. In nucleotides, the CDR3 is TGTGCCAGCAGCTATTACCAAGAGACCCAGTACTTC.

The rearrangement links TRBV18 to TRBJ2-1, with 11 bases identical to TRBD1. V dropped 6 bases and J dropped 6; count of bases not matched to a gene: 7. The CDR3 length is 15 residues. Germline lookup yields CDR1 KGHSH and CDR2 LQKENI. CDR3 DNA sequence: TGTGCCAGCTCCGCGGGGACAGGGGGTCCCAATGAGCAGTTCTTC. Translating gives CASSAGTGGPNEQFF.

This clone was observed a single time. The chain links TRBV5-8 to TRBJ2-1; no definite D call. Trimming shortened V by 2 bases and J by 5 bases, and 8 bases separated the two germline ends. The CDR3 has 13 amino acids. Germline V lookup: CDR1 SGHTS, CDR2 YDEGEE. The CDR3 nucleotides read TGTGCCAGCAGCTTAGGGATCAACAATGAGCAGTTCTTC. Its translation: CASSLGINNEQFF.

The sample holds a few counts of this clone. The V gene is TRBV30, the J gene TRBJ2-1; D gene unclear. Germline CDR1 reads GTSNPN; CDR2 reads SVGIG (reference sequence). The length of the CDR3 is 14 residues. V lost 4 bases to trimming and J lost 0 bases, with 10 bases between them. The CDR3 bases are TGTGCCTGGATCCCAAAAAGCTCCTACAATGAGCAGTTCTTC. It codes for CAWIPKSSYNEQFF.

The chain links TRBV19 to TRBJ2-5; no clear D. CDR1 is LNHDA and CDR2 is SQIVND in the germline V gene (reference sequence). This CDR3 comprises 14 residues. Trimming left V 3 bases short and J 0 bases short, with 8 bases between. The CDR3 here is CASSMYQNQETQYF. CDR3 nucleotide sequence: TGTGCCAGTAGTATGTATCAGAACCAAGAGACCCAGTACTTC.

The chain joins TRBV7-9 to TRBJ1-4; D perhaps matches TRBD1 (5 bases). Germline loops: CDR1 SEHNR, CDR2 FQNEAQ (reference sequence). The V end lost 4 bases, the J end lost 9 bases, and 15 bases lay between the germline ends. This CDR3 has 14 amino acids. The CDR3, as DNA: TGTGCCAGCAGCTGTAGGGACTGGCCCAAAAAACTGTTTTTT. Translated, it gives CASSCRDWPKKLFF.

Only one count was recorded for this clone. The V gene is TRBV30, the J gene TRBJ2-2; TRBD1 matches at 7 bases. The V gene's germline CDR1 is GTSNPN and CDR2 SVGIG (reference sequence). The V segment lost 1 base and the J segment 4 bases; nucleotides outside the gene matches: 6. The CDR3 length is 15 residues. CDR3 DNA: TGTGCCTGGAGTGGAGGGGGCGCCGGCACCGGGGAGCTGTTTTTT. Translated: CAWSGGGAGTGELFF.

The chain carries TRBV27 and TRBJ1-1; D is possibly TRBD1 (5 bases). From germline, CDR1 is MNHEY and CDR2 SMNVEV (reference sequence). V was pared by 5 bases and J by 5 bases, with 15 bases between. This CDR3 is 14 amino acids long. CDR3 amino acids: CASSRRVRETEAFF. The CDR3 DNA sequence: TGTGCCAGCAGTCGCAGGGTAAGAGAAACTGAAGCTTTCTTT.

V and J are TRBV18 and TRBJ1-5; TRBD1 matches 7 bases. There are 15 residues in the CDR3. The germline V gene encodes CDR1 KGHSH and CDR2 LQKENI. The trim removed 4 bases at V and 7 bases at J, leaving 10 bases unmatched. CDR3: CASSLAGQVSQPQHF. DNA of the CDR3: TGTGCCAGCTCACTCGCTGGACAGGTTAGCCAGCCCCAGCATTTT.

The chain joins TRBV6-2 or TRBV6-3 to TRBJ2-5; tentatively, D is TRBD1 (5 bases). The CDR3 is 17 amino acids. CDR1 and CDR2 (germline): MNHEY, SVGEGT. Trimming shortened V by 2 bases and J by 4 bases, and 20 bases separated the two germline ends. As DNA, the CDR3 is TGTGCCAGCAGTTACCTCCTAAAAGCAGGGCGAGGAGAGACCCAGTACTTC. Protein sequence: CASSYLLKAGRGETQYF.

The V gene is TRBV6-6, the J gene TRBJ1-4, with D perhaps TRBD1 (6 bases). V lost 7 bases and J lost 0, with 12 bases in between. The CDR3 sequence is 15 residues long. Germline V gene data show CDR1 as MNHNY and CDR2 as SVGAGI (reference sequence). DNA for the CDR3: TGTGCCAGCATTTCTGAGGGGGCAACTAATGAAAAACTGTTTTTT. This encodes CASISEGATNEKLFF.

The sample holds one count of this clone. The chain links TRBV27 to TRBJ2-3; D ambiguous. This CDR3 contains 14 residues. V was pared by 5 bases and J by 2 bases, with 11 bases between. Per germline, CDR1 MNHEY and CDR2 SMNVEV (reference sequence). CDR3 nucleotides: TGTGCCAGCAGTCTAAACGACCCCACAGATACGCAGTATTTT. Amino acids: CASSLNDPTDTQYF.

By sample fraction, this clone is medium-sized. The chain has TRBV4-3 and TRBJ1-3, with D perhaps TRBD1 (5 bases). Germline V gene lookup returns CDR1 LGHNA and CDR2 YSLEER. The CDR3 length is 14 residues. Trimming cost V 0 bases and J 7 bases, with 10 bases left between them. The CDR3 nucleotides are TGCGCCAGCAGCCAAGATCGGGGCCTCAACACCATATATTTT. Its translation: CASSQDRGLNTIYF.

The chain recombines TRBV2 with TRBJ1-2, with unresolved D. This CDR3 comprises 15 residues. Germline V CDR1 and CDR2: SNHLY, FYNNEI. V dropped 4 bases and J dropped 2 bases, with 14 bases sitting between them. The CDR3 sequence: CASSAKSGLNYGYTF. The CDR3 coding sequence is TGTGCCAGCAGTGCTAAGTCGGGCCTGAACTATGGCTACACCTTC. The whole variable domain, filled in from reference TRBV2 and TRBJ1-2, reads EPEVTQTPSHQVTQMGQEVILRCVPISNHLYFYWYRQILGQKVEFLVSFYNNEISEKSEIFDDQFSVERPDGSNFTLKIRSTKLEDSAMYFCASSAKSGLNYGYTFGSGTRLTVV.

The chain couples TRBV7-6 to TRBJ1-5; no clear D gene. The CDR3 spans 16 residues. V lost 2 bases and J 1 base, leaving 12 bases between the germline ends. Germline V gene lookup returns CDR1 SGHVS and CDR2 FNYEAQ. This CDR3 is CASSLLSGSSNQPQHF. The CDR3, as DNA: TGTGCCAGCAGCTTACTTTCTGGTTCGAGCAATCAGCCCCAGCATTTT.